A selection of T cell receptor beta chains follows, all from one sample in a study of long-term antiretroviral therapy in people with HIV. Sequencing used immunoSEQ multiplex PCR; TCRdb keeps in-frame clones, though not all of them. The sample contains around 30,000 clones, about 93% of which appear only once. The sequenced sample was unsorted PBMCs, obtained roughly 6.3 years after starting antiretroviral therapy. All receptors derive from a woman in her thirties or forties with HIV. Both conserved end residues are part of each CDR3. A D gene is named only where the DNA matches it firmly. Clone size appears in some rows only: once, few, many, or a class for an expanded clone.

TRBV6-5,TRBJ1-3,NA,NA,CASSSTGTSEVTIYF,TGTGCCAGCAGTTCCACCGGGACCTCAGAAGTGACCATATATTTT
TRBV11-2,TRBJ2-7,NA,NA,CASSLDGIGFPGYEQYF,TGTGCCAGCAGCTTAGACGGCATCGGGTTCCCTGGGTACGAGCAGTACTTC
TRBV6-1,TRBJ1-2,NA,TRBD1,CASSEVFGTGGRGYTF,TGTGCCAGCAGTGAAGTATTCGGGACAGGGGGCCGTGGCTACACCTTC
TRBV6-6,TRBJ2-1,NA,NA,CASSFEGGIPYNEQFF,TGTGCCAGCAGTTTCGAAGGGGGGATTCCCTACAATGAGCAGTTCTTC
TRBV27,TRBJ2-2,NA,NA,CASSLRANGGPGYGELFF,TGTGCCAGCAGTTTAAGGGCGAACGGGGGGCCCGGGTACGGGGAGCTGTTTTTT
TRBV5-1,TRBJ1-1,few,NA,CASSLGLPRTNTEAFF,TGCGCCAGCAGCTTGGGTCTCCCCAGGACGAACACTGAAGCTTTCTTT
TRBV7-3,TRBJ1-1,NA,NA,CASSSSGVDTEAFF,TGTGCCAGCAGCTCGTCCGGGGTGGACACTGAAGCTTTCTTT
TRBV7-2,TRBJ1-1,NA,NA,CASSRPGNTEAFF,TGTGCCAGCAGCCGACCAGGGAACACTGAAGCTTTCTTT
TRBV7-2,TRBJ1-2,once,TRBD1,CASSPSRGGVYGYTF,TGTGCCAGCAGCCCAAGCCGAGGGGGCGTATATGGCTACACCTTC
TRBV29-1,TRBJ2-7,NA,NA,CSVEDTHTYEQYF,TGCAGCGTTGAGGACACGCATACCTACGAGCAGTACTTC
TRBV9,TRBJ2-5,NA,TRBD2,CASSVAGGGPGETQYF,TGTGCCAGCAGCGTAGCTGGCGGGGGGCCCGGGGAGACCCAGTACTTC
TRBV29-1,TRBJ2-7,NA,NA,CSVRWDRIYEQYF,TGCAGCGTTCGGTGGGACCGCATCTACGAGCAGTACTTC
TRBV6-1,TRBJ1-1,NA,TRBD1,CASSEALGTGGRTEAFF,TGTGCCAGCAGTGAAGCGCTAGGGACAGGGGGGAGGACTGAAGCTTTCTTT
TRBV21-1,TRBJ1-5,NA,NA,CASSLRQPQHF,TGTGCCAGCAGCCTCAGACAGCCCCAGCATTTT
TRBV4-1,TRBJ2-5,NA,NA,CASSQDVGQGQETQYF,TGCGCCAGCAGCCAAGATGTTGGGCAGGGTCAAGAGACCCAGTACTTC
TRBV6-5,TRBJ1-5,NA,NA,CASRIGSNQPQHF,TGTGCCAGCAGAATTGGGAGCAATCAGCCCCAGCATTTT
TRBV6-5,TRBJ1-1,NA,TRBD1,CASSDRGRSQAFF,TGTGCCAGCAGTGACAGGGGGCGCAGCCAAGCTTTCTTT
TRBV7-2,TRBJ2-1,NA,NA,CASSLVRNEQFF,TGTGCCAGCAGCTTAGTACGGAATGAGCAGTTCTTC
TRBV6-1,TRBJ1-4,NA,NA,CASRSQGDEKLFF,TGTGCCAGCAGAAGTCAGGGTGACGAAAAACTGTTTTTT
TRBV18,TRBJ2-3,NA,NA,CASSPSPGAGDTQYF,TGTGCCAGCTCACCGAGCCCGGGGGCTGGGGATACGCAGTATTTT
TRBV19,TRBJ1-2,once,TRBD1,CASSMTASGTGTYGYTF,TGTGCCAGTAGTATGACAGCCTCAGGGACAGGGACCTATGGCTACACCTTC
TRBV10-3,TRBJ2-5,NA,NA,CAISVVLDGSGETQYF,TGTGCCATCAGTGTAGTTCTGGACGGGAGCGGGGAGACCCAGTACTTC
TRBV27,TRBJ1-1,once,TRBD1,CASSLSWDRWETNTEAFF,TGTGCCAGCAGTTTATCCTGGGACAGGTGGGAAACCAACACTGAAGCTTTCTTT
TRBV4-2,TRBJ2-2,NA,NA,CASSLARANTGELFF,TGTGCCAGCAGCTTGGCCAGGGCGAACACCGGGGAGCTGTTTTTT
TRBV9,TRBJ2-5,NA,TRBD2,CASSVGSVSGGETQYF,TGTGCCAGCAGCGTAGGGTCGGTGTCCGGGGGGGAGACCCAGTACTTC
TRBV29-1,TRBJ1-2,NA,NA,CSVVTGYGYTF,TGCAGCGTTGTAACTGGCTATGGCTACACCTTC
TRBV7-9,TRBJ1-1,NA,TRBD1,CASSIRQGGNTEAFF,TGTGCCAGCAGCATAAGACAGGGCGGGAACACTGAAGCTTTCTTT
TRBV19,TRBJ1-2,NA,TRBD1,CASKGADRNYGYTF,TGTGCCAGTAAGGGGGCGGACAGGAACTATGGCTACACCTTC
TRBV7-2,TRBJ2-2,NA,NA,CASSVLFSGTGELFF,TGTGCCAGCAGCGTCCTCTTCTCGGGAACCGGGGAGCTGTTTTTT
TRBV2,TRBJ2-1,NA,NA,CASRRTSPGNEQFF,TGTGCCAGCAGACGGACTTCCCCCGGCAATGAGCAGTTCTTC